This T cell receptor (beta chain) was found in a study of blood T cell repertoires in COVID-19. Participants came from about 23 US areas, aged about 18 to 100 years. Sequencing used immunoSEQ multiplex PCR; TCRdb keeps in-frame clones, though not all of them. Seen here are some 460,000 clones, about 85% observed once, and the top ten hold roughly 2%. Germline V gene data show CDR1 as MNHEY and CDR2 as SVGAGI. CDR3 length equals 14 residues. The ends were cut back, 0 bases at V and 9 bases at J, with 12 bases in the middle. The sample taken for sequencing was PBMCs or T cells enriched from blood (not recorded which). V gene TRBV6-5 combines with J gene TRBJ1-5; D unresolved. The sequence derives from a woman younger than 35 with acute COVID-19. The CDR3 DNA is TGTGCCAGCAGTTACTCGATATCTGGGCCGCCCCAGCATTTT. Translating gives CASSYSISGPPQHF.